This TCR beta chain was obtained from a study of T cell responses to AZD1222 COVID-19 vaccine. General observations from the study: Samples come after the peak T cell response, not at day 14.

Sequencing used immunoSEQ multiplex PCR; TCRdb keeps in-frame clones, though not all of them. The table records 100,000 to 150,000 clones, over 80% of them present only once. A word on this clone: The antigen remains unidentified.

Per the germline V gene, CDR1 is KGHSH and CDR2 is LQKENI. The CDR3 is 14 amino acids. The V gene lost 0 bases and the J gene lost 4 bases, with 10 bases spanning the gap. Material: peripheral blood, obtained on day 0 of AZD1222 vaccination. This chain joins TRBV18 and TRBJ2-7; unclear D gene. The sequence was collected from an adult in good health. The CDR3 DNA follows: TGTGCCAGCTCACCACCGGTCACTCGTTACGAGCAGTACTTC. This gives the protein CASSPPVTRYEQYF.